Following are 29 T cell receptor beta chains from one sample sequenced in a study. TCRdb used MiXCR to reprocess the RT-PCR reads, holding one entry per CDR3 protein. The sample holds fewer than 800,000 distinct CDR3 sequences; over 12% are singletons and the top ten take about 3.9%. The sequenced material came from memory CD4+ T cells from blood. Every receptor here comes from a female donor in good health, serving as a healthy control.

This clonotype was counted a few times. V usage is TRBV20-1 and J usage is TRBJ1-2, with D tentatively TRBD1 (6 bases). This CDR3 is 13 amino acids long. Per germline, CDR1 DFQATT and CDR2 SNEGSKA (reference sequence). V lost 3 bases and J lost 4, with 12 bases in between. This CDR3 is CSASQGFPYGYTF. The CDR3 nucleotides read TGCAGTGCTAGCCAGGGGTTCCCCTATGGCTACACCTTC.

This clonotype was seen more than once but under ten times. The rearrangement links TRBV12-3 or TRBV12-4 to TRBJ1-4; D is possibly TRBD1 (6 bases). The CDR3 is 17 residues long. Trimming took 6 bases from V and 3 from J, leaving 20 bases between them. The CDR3 region has the DNA TGTGCCAGCAGACCAAACCCGTACAGGGTTTCTAATGAAAAACTGTTTTTT. It yields the protein CASRPNPYRVSNEKLFF.

This clonotype appeared a few times. The chain couples TRBV4-2 to TRBJ2-2, with D perhaps TRBD2 (6 bases). CDR1 and CDR2 from the germline V gene are LGHNA and YNFKEQ. The CDR3 is made up of 16 amino acids. V was shortened by 0 bases and J by 6 bases, with 14 bases between the two germline ends. CDR3: CASSQDHGGTPGELFF. As DNA, the CDR3 is TGTGCCAGCAGCCAAGATCACGGAGGGACCCCCGGGGAGCTGTTTTTT.

This clonotype was seen many times. CDR3 nucleotides: TGCAGTGCTAGAGATGACCGCAGCAATCAGCCCCAGCATTTT. It specifies CSARDDRSNQPQHF. The genes are TRBV20-1 and TRBJ1-5; D remains ambiguous. The CDR3 has 14 amino acids. Germline V gene data show CDR1 as DFQATT and CDR2 as SNEGSKA (reference sequence). The germline V and J ends were trimmed by 0 bases and 1 base, with 7 bases remaining between them.

This clonotype was picked up many times. This rearrangement joins TRBV10-3 to TRBJ2-5; no definite D call. With 3 bases removed from V and 5 bases from J, the gap between germline ends came to 13 bases. Germline lookup yields CDR1 ENHRY and CDR2 SYGVKD. The CDR3 totals 14 residues. The CDR3 here is CAISDRKSSETQYF. The DNA for the CDR3 is TGTGCCATCAGTGACCGCAAGAGTTCGGAGACCCAGTACTTC.

This clonotype has more than one count but fewer than ten. The chain has TRBV20-1 and TRBJ2-5, with D perhaps matching TRBD2 (7 bases). Trimming stripped 6 bases from V and 4 bases from J, with 18 bases between. The CDR3 runs 14 residues. Germline-derived CDR1 and CDR2 are DFQATT and SNEGSKA (reference sequence). For the CDR3, the DNA is TGCAGTGCACTGGGTGGGGGGGGCGGAGAGACCCAGTACTTC. Amino acid sequence: CSALGGGGGETQYF.

This clonotype was counted at least ten times. The V call is TRBV6-5, the J call TRBJ2-7; 12 bases align to TRBD2. This CDR3 has 14 amino acids. Germline-derived CDR1 and CDR2 are MNHEY and SVGAGI. J was trimmed by 7 bases and V by 10 bases; bases with no gene match: 11. CDR3 in amino acids: CATTTSGSANEQYF. In DNA form, the CDR3 reads TGTGCCACCACGACTAGCGGGAGCGCGAATGAGCAGTACTTC.

This sequence joins TRBV5-1 and TRBJ1-2; no clear D gene. The germline V gene has CDR1 SGHRS and CDR2 YFSETQ. This CDR3 has 13 residues. With 0 bases removed from V and 3 bases from J, the gap between germline ends came to 6 bases. In nucleotides, the CDR3 is TGCGCCAGCAGCTTGGACAGATACTATGGCTACACCTTC. Residues: CASSLDRYYGYTF.

This clonotype was observed many times. V gene TRBV10-3 combines with J gene TRBJ1-3; 8 nucleotides line up with TRBD1. In germline, CDR1 is ENHRY, CDR2 SYGVKD. This CDR3 is built from 24 residues. The V segment lost 3 bases and the J segment 2 bases; nucleotides outside the gene matches: 30. CDR3 loop: CAISDAFGAGPRGQGREAGNTIYF. CDR3 DNA sequence: TGTGCCATCAGTGATGCATTCGGGGCAGGCCCGCGCGGACAGGGTCGGGAGGCTGGAAACACCATATATTTT.

The rearrangement joins TRBV11-2 to TRBJ2-1, with D hard to call. Germline lookup yields CDR1 SGHAT and CDR2 FQNNGV. With 0 bases removed from V and 9 bases from J, the gap between germline ends came to 6 bases. The CDR3 consists of 12 residues. CDR3 residues: CASSLEASEQFF. Written as DNA, the CDR3 is TGTGCCAGCAGCTTAGAGGCTAGTGAGCAGTTCTTC.

This clonotype was found many times. The chain is built from TRBV12-3 or TRBV12-4 and TRBJ2-3; D is ambiguous. The V end lost 5 bases, the J end lost 4 bases, and 10 bases lay between the germline ends. The CDR3 is made up of 13 amino acids. The CDR3, as DNA: TGTGCCAGCAGTCCCTCCCGGGCAGATACGCAGTATTTT. Its protein is CASSPSRADTQYF.

This clonotype was observed a handful of times. The chain couples TRBV7-2 to TRBJ1-4; D not resolved. Germline CDR1 is SGHTA and CDR2 is FQGNSA. This CDR3 has 17 amino acids. V gave up 1 base and J gave up 8 bases, with 20 bases separating them. This CDR3 is CASSLETWASGREKLFF. CDR3 in DNA: TGTGCCAGCAGCTTAGAAACTTGGGCCTCCGGCCGGGAAAAACTGTTTTTT.

In its sample, this clonotype was seen many times. V usage is TRBV15 and J usage is TRBJ1-3; D is undetermined. From germline, CDR1 is LNHNV and CDR2 YYDKDF (reference sequence). Trimming cost V 0 bases and J 2 bases, with 8 bases left between them. The CDR3 consists of 15 residues. The CDR3 bases are TGTGCCACCAGCAGAGATAGGGCAGCTGGAAACACCATATATTTT. This translates into CATSRDRAAGNTIYF.

This clonotype has at least ten counts. The gene calls are TRBV7-2 and TRBJ2-3, with 9 bases fitting TRBD2. Unmatched junction bases numbered 5, after V lost 0 bases and J lost 4 bases. The CDR3 is 16 amino acids. Germline V gene data show CDR1 as SGHTA and CDR2 as FQGNSA. The CDR3: CASSLATSGGADTQYF. The CDR3 DNA follows: TGTGCCAGCAGCTTAGCGACTAGCGGAGGGGCAGATACGCAGTATTTT.

The CDR3 DNA is TGTGCCAGCAGTTATTCGGACAGATGGGGGGATACGCAGTATTTT. The encoded protein is CASSYSDRWGDTQYF. The V gene is TRBV6-6, the J gene TRBJ2-3, with D perhaps TRBD1 (6 bases). CDR3 length: 15 amino acids. The ends were cut back, 3 bases at V and 6 bases at J, with 16 bases in the middle. Germline CDR1 and CDR2: MNHNY and SVGAGI (reference sequence).

In its sample, this clonotype was seen many times. The chain joins TRBV11-2 to TRBJ2-1, with D perhaps being TRBD1 or TRBD2 (5 bases each). The CDR3 is 16 amino acids. V lost 3 bases to trimming and J lost 4 bases, with 16 bases between them. Germline V gene data show CDR1 as SGHAT and CDR2 as FQNNGV. The CDR3: CASSLAGAWGYNEQFF. CDR3 sequence (DNA): TGTGCCAGCAGCTTGGCTGGGGCTTGGGGGTACAATGAGCAGTTCTTC.

The J gene is TRBJ2-3, the V gene TRBV20-1; perhaps TRBD2 as D (6 bases). The germline gives CDR1 DFQATT, CDR2 SNEGSKA (reference sequence). This CDR3 comprises 15 residues. CDR3 sequence (DNA): TGCAGCGGGAGAAAGCATTCTGCGCTGACAGATACGCAGTATTTT. It specifies CSGRKHSALTDTQYF.

The chain joins TRBV6-2 or TRBV6-3 to TRBJ1-2; D call uncertain. The CDR3 contains 13 residues. Germline CDR1 reads MNHEY; CDR2 reads SVGEGT. V lost 0 bases and J lost 5, with 7 bases in between. The CDR3 here is CASSYSAGYGYTF. DNA for the CDR3: TGTGCCAGCAGTTACTCAGCAGGATATGGCTACACCTTC.

This clonotype showed up just a few times. The chain joins TRBV5-1 to TRBJ2-1; 8 bases match TRBD2. V gave up 4 bases and J gave up 5 bases; unmatched junction bases: 11. CDR1 SGHRS and CDR2 YFSETQ come from the germline V gene. The CDR3 covers 16 residues. The CDR3 region is CASSPGLAQKNNEQFF. Here the CDR3 DNA reads TGCGCCAGCAGCCCAGGACTAGCCCAGAAGAACAATGAGCAGTTCTTC.

Ten or more counts support this clonotype. This chain uses TRBV12-3 or TRBV12-4 with TRBJ2-5; no definite D call. The CDR3 sequence is 14 residues long. Trimming removed 6 bases from V and 1 base from J, with 12 bases in between. CDR3 region: CASSPQATQETQYF. As DNA, the CDR3 is TGTGCCAGCAGCCCCCAAGCAACCCAAGAGACCCAGTACTTC.

This clonotype was observed at least ten times. The chain uses TRBV12-3 or TRBV12-4 and TRBJ2-7; 12 bases are a match to TRBD2. Trimming removed 4 bases from V and 5 bases from J; junction bases left unmatched: 6. This CDR3 comprises 15 residues. CDR3 bases: TGTGCCAGCAGTTCGACTAGCGGGAGTTCCCACGAGCAGTACTTC. Protein: CASSSTSGSSHEQYF.

Worth noting for this clonotype: Just one base apart from a much larger clone, this may be a read error. This sequence joins TRBV5-4 and TRBJ1-5, with D uncertain. The CDR3 is 14 residues long. The V gene lost 4 bases and the J gene lost 6 bases, with 14 bases spanning the gap. Looked up from germline, CDR1 is SGHNT and CDR2 is YYREEE (reference sequence). CDR3 DNA sequence: TGTGCCAGCAGCGACGGAGAGGTGGGTCAGCCCCAGCATTTT. Protein product: CASSDGEVGQPQHF.

This clonotype came up a few times. J is TRBJ1-1 and V is TRBV6-5; D unclear. The CDR3 has 14 amino acids. Deletions cut 7 bases from V and 4 bases from J, with 16 bases between. Per the germline V gene, CDR1 is MNHEY and CDR2 is SVGAGI. CDR3 in amino acids: CASNFRSTSTEAFF. The CDR3 region has the DNA TGTGCCAGCAACTTCCGGTCAACTAGCACTGAAGCTTTCTTT.

This clonotype was seen more than once but under ten times. The chain couples TRBV6-2 or TRBV6-3 to TRBJ2-3; D possibly corresponds to TRBD2 (6 bases). Deletions cut 9 bases from V and 0 bases from J, with 19 bases between. Germline assignment: CDR1 MNHEY and CDR2 SVGEGT. The CDR3 consists of 16 residues. CDR3 sequence reads: CASTRRVEMSTDTQYF. In DNA, the CDR3 is TGTGCCAGTACCCGGAGGGTCGAAATGAGCACAGATACGCAGTATTTT.

CDR3 in DNA: TGTGCCAGCAGCGTAGGTGTTGGGAGGGGGAGGAGGAACACTGAAGCTTTCTTT. Translation: CASSVGVGRGRRNTEAFF. V and J are TRBV9 and TRBJ1-1, with a tentative D call TRBD1 (6 bases). Germline V gene sequence: CDR1 SGDLS, CDR2 YYNGEE. CDR3 length: 18 amino acids. V was shortened by 0 bases and J by 1 base, with 19 bases between the two germline ends. Variable domain in full (rest from reference TRBV9 and TRBJ1-1): DSGVTQTPKHLITATGQRVTLRCSPRSGDLSVYWYQQSLDQGLQFLIQYYNGEERAKGNILERFSAQQFPDLHSELNLSSLELGDSALYFCASSVGVGRGRRNTEAFFGQGTRLTVV.

Only a few counts were recorded for this clonotype. One end of the junction does not line up with germline, which may come from a read error. The gene calls are TRBV7-7 and TRBJ2-5; D is possibly TRBD1 or TRBD2 (5 bases each). This CDR3 has 16 amino acids. In germline, CDR1 is SSHAT, CDR2 FNYEAQ (reference sequence). This CDR3 reads CASSLVGSGALETQYF. Written as DNA, the CDR3 is TGTGCTAGCAGCTTAGTGGGATCCGGGGCCTTAGAGACCCAGTACTTC.

This chain links TRBV25-1 with TRBJ1-1, with a possible D match to TRBD1 (6 bases). This CDR3 has 13 amino acids. CDR1 is MGHDK, CDR2 SYGVNS, per germline. Trimming cost V 4 bases and J 3 bases, with 9 bases left between them. In nucleotides, the CDR3 is TGTGCCAGCAGTGCCCAGGGGTACACTGAAGCTTTCTTT. Translated: CASSAQGYTEAFF.

This clonotype has just a few counts. CDR3 sequence (DNA): TGTGCCAGCAGTTCAGTAAGCGATGAGCAGTTCTTC. Translation: CASSSVSDEQFF. The rearrangement links TRBV12-3 or TRBV12-4 to TRBJ2-1; unclear D gene. CDR3 length: 12 residues. V gave up 4 bases and J gave up 8 bases, with 9 bases separating them.

J is TRBJ2-7 and V is TRBV6-6, with 7 bases matching TRBD1. Germline V lookup: CDR1 MNHNY, CDR2 SVGAGI (reference sequence). The CDR3 has 15 residues. V gave up 0 bases and J gave up 3 bases; unmatched junction bases: 5. CDR3 loop: CASSYSGDSFYEQYF. CDR3 coding DNA: TGTGCCAGCAGTTACTCCGGGGACAGTTTCTACGAGCAGTACTTC.